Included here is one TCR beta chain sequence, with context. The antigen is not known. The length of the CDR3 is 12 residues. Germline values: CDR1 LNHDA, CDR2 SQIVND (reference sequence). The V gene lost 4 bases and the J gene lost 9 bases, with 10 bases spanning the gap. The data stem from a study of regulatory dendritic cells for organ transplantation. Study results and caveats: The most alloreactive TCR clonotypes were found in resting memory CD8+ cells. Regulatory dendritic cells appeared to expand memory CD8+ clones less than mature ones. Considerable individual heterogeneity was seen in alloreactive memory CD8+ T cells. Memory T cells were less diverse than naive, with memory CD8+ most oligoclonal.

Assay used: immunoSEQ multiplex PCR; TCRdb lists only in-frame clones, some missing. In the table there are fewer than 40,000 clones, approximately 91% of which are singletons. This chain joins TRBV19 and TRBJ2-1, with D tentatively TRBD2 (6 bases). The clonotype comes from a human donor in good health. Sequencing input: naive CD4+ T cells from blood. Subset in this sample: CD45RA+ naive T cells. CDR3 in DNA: TGTGCCAGTAGTACCCCTAGCGCTGAGCAGTTCTTC. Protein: CASSTPSAEQFF.